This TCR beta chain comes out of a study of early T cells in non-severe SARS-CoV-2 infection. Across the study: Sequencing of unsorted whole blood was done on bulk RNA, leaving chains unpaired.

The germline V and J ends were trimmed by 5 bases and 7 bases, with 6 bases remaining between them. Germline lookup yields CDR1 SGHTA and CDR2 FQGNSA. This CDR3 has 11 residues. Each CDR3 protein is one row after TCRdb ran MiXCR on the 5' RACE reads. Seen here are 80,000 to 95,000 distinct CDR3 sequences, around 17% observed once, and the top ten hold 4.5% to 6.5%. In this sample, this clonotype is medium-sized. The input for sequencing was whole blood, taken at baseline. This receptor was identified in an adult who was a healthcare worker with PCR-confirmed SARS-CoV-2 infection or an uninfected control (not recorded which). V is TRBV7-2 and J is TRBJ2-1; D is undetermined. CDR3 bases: TGTGCCAGCAGCCCCCGAAATGAGCAGTTCTTC. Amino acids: CASSPRNEQFF.